This TCR beta chain was sequenced in a study of cytomegalovirus exposure and HLA in healthy donors listed by TCRdb under 2017. Background for the entire study: In an earlier analysis of approximately 640 of the donors, 276 Gb of sequence data and 117 million unique TCR beta sequences from 150 million to 200 million T cells were reported. An early release that covered about 600 HLA-typed donors contained approximately 300 gigabases of sequencing data and 80 million or so unique TCR sequences. Of the 300 to 400 genotyped donors, about 80% fell in the genetic ancestry cluster associated with self-reported Caucasian donors. The study was designed to test whether signatures of past pathogen exposure could be identified by cataloging public T cell receptors. The study profiled the T cell repertoires of under 850 subjects by immunosequencing and related them to cytomegalovirus serostatus. Along with the roughly 670-subject first cohort, a separate validation cohort of over 90 different subjects was used. The study combined high-throughput TCR immunosequencing, statistical association of individual TCRs with disease status, and machine learning to predict cytomegalovirus infection status. A later analysis re-examined previously published TCR beta repertoires from 500 to 700 donors and added high-resolution HLA genotyping to investigate patterns of TCR occurrence. The later analysis used no new phenotypic data to find candidate immune exposures, relying instead on TCR beta sequences and their occurrence across donors. In an earlier analysis of 587 of the donors, high-throughput TCR beta sequencing was used to judge whether each TCR beta V gene segment behaved as functional or pseudogenic. Donor age, sex, ethnicity and CMV serostatus were collected together with the repertoire data. Genome-wide SNP genotypes for about three fifths of the roughly 670 donors were used in a later genetic analysis, which treated that subset as a discovery cohort. Every discovery cohort repertoire had been produced on one sequencing platform. HLA typing covered class I and class II loci at four-digit resolution. The number of typed donors differed by locus: about 629-630 for A, B, C, DRB1 and DQB1; some 500 for DQA1; around 580 for DPA1; and around 450 for DPB1. Four to six DR-DQ haplotypes were handled as single units for association and clustering, since linkage in the cohort was strong. On average, roughly 240,000 unique TCR beta nucleotide sequences were sequenced per donor among a few hundred genotyped donors of the cohort, with about 17% of those sequences being non-productive.

Taken from cysteine to phenylalanine, the CDR3 has 15 residues. The kept DNA is CDR3 alone, 45 bases in frame from the first base. V loses 0 bases of germline sequence and J loses 0 bases, and the interval between the two ends is 6 bases. CDR1 and CDR2, looked up from the germline V gene, are SGHRS and YFSETQ. Details on this clone: Its binding antigen is unknown. The input lacks base qualities; no much larger clone sits a single base away.

Points the paper makes about the study in general: In both the original and validation cohorts, the classifier was reported to diagnose cytomegalovirus status with high specificity and sensitivity. Because the 87-base-pair reads could not distinguish some IMGT-functional V segments, including TRBV6-2 and TRBV6-3, those segments were excluded. Only TCR beta chains were sequenced in this cohort, and the absence of alpha or paired-chain data limited detectable features. The only immune exposure information available for the cohort was CMV serostatus. Because counts were too low, some 17 rarely observed V segments, including chromosome 9 orphons, were left out of the earlier analysis of a few hundred of the donors. In a later genetic analysis, fewer N-insertions in productive TCRs were reported among donors in an Asian-associated ancestry cluster than the 666-donor mean. While some public TCRs were present in many individuals, most TCR sequences turned up only very rarely across donors. The study gave a list of under 200 TCR beta chains associated with cytomegalovirus. A later analysis found that TCR association rates varied across HLA loci, with DRB1 alleles showing the most associated TCRs and HLA-C alleles the fewest. According to a later analysis, most CMV-associated TCR beta chains appeared to be HLA-restricted, and the HLA associations seemed to be driven largely by CMV exposure. A later analysis found that HLA-associated TCR beta chains were more clonally expanded and had lower generation probabilities than equally common non-associated chains. A cluster of highly shared sequence variants was judged likely to represent a technical artifact of the sequencing pipeline. The authors suggested that the approach could potentially be generalized to other disease states and immunological phenotypes. Linkage disequilibrium might explain the correlated functional status among segregating V segments, but an unknown experimental factor could not be ruled out. A further reported finding was that TCR beta sequences accurately predicted the HLA-A and HLA-B alleles for most subjects in the first cohort. Strong co-occurrence of HLA alleles, especially DR and DQ, made assigning TCR associations to individual alleles difficult. An association between a missense DCLRE1C variant and V-gene and J-gene trimming of TCR beta chains was found in a later genetic analysis and replicated in an independent cohort. In an earlier analysis of roughly 560 of the donors, most TCR beta V segments were observed in productive rearrangements about 87% or about 30% of the time, broadly matching IMGT annotations. In a later analysis, several top co-occurrence clusters were reported to appear linked to parvovirus B19, influenza, CMV and Epstein-Barr virus. Specific HLA alleles were associated with roughly 16,000 TCR beta sequences at a false discovery rate of 0.05 in a later analysis. Roughly uniform sequencing depth across donors was assumed in presence/absence analyses, although this assumption may not hold. A few of the identified cytomegalovirus-associated TCR beta chains were confirmed in vitro to be specific for cytomegalovirus antigens. Because some donors lacked HLA typing at each locus, the association tests relied only on the typed subset.

The library was made by the immunoSEQ multiplex PCR assay. A mixture of 60 forward primers for TCR Vbeta segments and 13 reverse primers for TCR Jbeta segments was used in the multiplex PCR. Amplification of the CDR3 region of rearranged TCR beta genes was performed with a multiplex PCR assay on genomic DNA. The amplified TCR beta libraries were sequenced on the Illumina HiSeq System as 87-base-pair reads. In the authors' own workflow: A later analysis tallied around 87 million unique TCR beta chains across the 666 repertoires, and about 10 million of those chains were shared by two or more donors. Raw reads were error-corrected and collapsed into unique sequences with a nearest-neighbor algorithm that merged closely related sequences to remove PCR and sequencing errors. Alignment of CDR3 sequences to IMGT reference sequences was used to assign V, D and J gene segments. For a sequence to be retained, a match of at least six nucleotides to both a V gene segment and a J gene segment was required. A rearrangement counted as productive if the CDR3 had no stop codons and remained in frame with V and J, and every other rearrangement counted as non-productive. CDR3 was defined by IMGT convention, running from the second conserved V-encoded cysteine to the conserved J-encoded phenylalanine. The earlier analysis of a few hundred of the donors excluded sequences that lacked an unambiguous match to a single V gene segment. An earlier analysis of a few hundred of the donors classified V segments as functional when productive rearrangements were above 56.7% and as segregating when the standard deviation between donors was above 5%. A statistical classification framework was built for diagnosing cytomegalovirus status from the catalog of TCR beta chain sequences. V and J gene assignment, in a later analysis, came from comparing TCR nucleotide sequences with IMGT/GENE-DB human TR gene sequences. A later analysis assigned CDR3 sequences and most-parsimonious VDJ recombination scenarios with the TCRdist pipeline. In a later analysis, every TCR beta chain was defined by the combination of its CDR3 amino acid sequence and its V-gene family, and reads without a unique V-gene family were dropped. A later analysis removed 550 to 650 highly shared, low-generation-probability nucleotide sequences to deal with suspected cross-contamination and a sequencing artifact. In a later analysis, a clonal expansion index was calculated for each public chain from normalized within-repertoire ranks of inferred template counts. In a later analysis, generation probabilities were computed with a VDJ recombination model fitted to out-of-frame rearrangements, and the resulting probabilities were checked against IGoR. In a later analysis, TCR-TCR, TCR-HLA and TCR-CMV co-occurrence was scored with hypergeometric tests, and a repertoire-size bias correction was applied to TCR pairs. A later analysis estimated false discovery rates by permuting HLA or CMV assignments 20 times. In a later analysis, co-occurring TCRs were grouped with DBSCAN, and TCRdist sequence similarity was added when clustering was performed within HLA-allele-positive subsets. Co-occurrence clustering excluded repertoires with fewer than 30,000 or more than 120,000 public chains, plus five with anomalous nucleotide sharing. TCRdb mirrors the immuneACCESS table, restricted to in-frame sequences. Some clones are absent from its copies; in checked studies, under half trace to an unresolved V gene, and the reason for the others is unknown. V and J calls and clone size are those listed in that table; D and trimming were worked out from the DNA. The sample table contains 95,000 to 100,000 clones; only one count was recorded for roughly 80% of them. The top ten constitute 7.7% of the sample.

In total, roughly 670 healthy bone marrow donors made up the cohort. All cohort members were sampled while nominally healthy, although unrecorded immune exposures were likely present. The donor tested CMV seronegative and was one of the 352 seronegative cohort members. A peripheral blood sample was provided by each donor, and peripheral blood mononuclear cells were used for TCR beta sequencing. The Qiagen DNeasy Blood Extraction Kit was used to extract genomic DNA from the blood cell samples. The sequence was collected from a female donor in good health and CMV-seronegative. Recombination linked TRBV5-1 to TRBJ2-2; no D gene is confidently identified. The sample was PBMCs. DNA sequence: TGCGCCAGCAGCTTGGGGTCAGCGAACACCGGGGAGCTGTTTTTT. Translated, this is CASSLGSANTGELFF.